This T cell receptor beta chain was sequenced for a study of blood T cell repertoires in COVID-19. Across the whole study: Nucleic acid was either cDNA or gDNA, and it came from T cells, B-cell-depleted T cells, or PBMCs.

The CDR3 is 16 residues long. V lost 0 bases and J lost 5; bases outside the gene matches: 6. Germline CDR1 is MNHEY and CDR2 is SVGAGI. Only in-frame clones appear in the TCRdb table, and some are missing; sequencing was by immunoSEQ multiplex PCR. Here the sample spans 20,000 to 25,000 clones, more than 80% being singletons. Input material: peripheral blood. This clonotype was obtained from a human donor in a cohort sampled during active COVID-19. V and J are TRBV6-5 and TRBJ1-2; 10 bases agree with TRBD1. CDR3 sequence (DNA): TGTGCCAGCAGTTACTCGGGACAGGGGATTTTTTATGGCTACACCTTC. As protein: CASSYSGQGIFYGYTF.